These T cell receptor beta chains were read from a single sample in a study of cytomegalovirus exposure and HLA in healthy donors. Assay used: immunoSEQ multiplex PCR; TCRdb lists only in-frame clones, some missing. Of fewer than 55,000 clones in the sample, roughly nine tenths were seen once. Source material: PBMCs. Every receptor here comes from a young man in good health and CMV-seronegative. The CDR3 runs from the conserved cysteine through the conserved F or W. The D gene is left open where the match is weak. The listing skips clone size in some rows; elsewhere it reads once, few, many or a size class.

abundance	j_gene	v_gene	d_gene	CDR3aa	CDR3nt
once	TRBJ2-7	TRBV18	.	CASSPSLAGRGEQYF	TGTGCCAGCTCACCATCATTGGCAGGACGGGGCGAGCAGTACTTC
.	TRBJ2-3	TRBV5-4	TRBD1	CASSFRQGVRDTQYF	TGTGCCAGCAGCTTTCGACAGGGTGTCCGAGATACGCAGTATTTT
once	TRBJ2-1	TRBV15	TRBD2	CATSREGGTSGYNEQFF	TGTGCCACCAGCAGAGAGGGAGGTACTAGCGGCTACAATGAGCAGTTCTTC
medium-sized	TRBJ2-7	TRBV29-1	TRBD1	CSVDDRGSYEQYF	TGCAGCGTAGACGACAGGGGCTCCTACGAGCAGTACTTC
few	TRBJ1-5	TRBV15	.	CATSRDVGKNQPQHF	TGTGCCACCAGCAGAGATGTCGGGAAGAATCAGCCCCAGCATTTT
once	TRBJ2-1	TRBV11-2	.	CASSLGGSVWNEQFF	TGTGCCAGCAGCTTAGGAGGGAGCGTATGGAATGAGCAGTTCTTC
few	TRBJ2-7	TRBV14	.	CASSQDRGSSYEQYF	TGTGCCAGCAGCCAAGATAGGGGTTCGTCCTACGAGCAGTACTTC
once	TRBJ2-7	TRBV6-5	TRBD2	CASSSTSGSSYEQYF	TGTGCCAGCAGTTCTACTAGCGGGAGCTCCTACGAGCAGTACTTC
.	TRBJ1-1	TRBV6-5	.	CASSYSARGTEAFF	TGTGCCAGCAGTTATTCGGCGCGGGGCACTGAAGCTTTCTTT
.	TRBJ2-7	TRBV6-5	.	CASSYSGVTGEQYF	TGTGCCAGCAGTTACTCCGGGGTAACGGGGGAGCAGTACTTC
once	TRBJ2-7	TRBV28	.	CASSLVQVPAYEQYF	TGTGCCAGCAGTTTAGTACAGGTCCCAGCCTACGAGCAGTACTTC
.	TRBJ1-5	TRBV19	TRBD1	CASSMYRGDGLGQPQHF	TGTGCCAGTAGTATGTACAGGGGAGATGGTCTTGGTCAGCCCCAGCATTTT
.	TRBJ2-3	TRBV7-3	.	CASSLPGTDTQYF	TGTGCCAGCAGCTTACCAGGGACAGATACGCAGTATTTT
.	TRBJ2-1	TRBV5-8	TRBD2	CASNRNGLAGASYNEQFF	TGTGCCAGCAACAGAAACGGACTAGCGGGAGCTTCCTACAATGAGCAGTTCTTC
.	TRBJ2-5	TRBV7-3	TRBD2	CASSRTSGETQYF	TGTGCCAGCAGTAGGACTAGCGGAGAGACCCAGTACTTC
.	TRBJ2-7	TRBV29-1	.	CSVEDPRQERYEQYF	TGCAGCGTTGAAGATCCCCGACAGGAAAGATACGAGCAGTACTTC
.	TRBJ1-4	TRBV28	TRBD1	CASSTGGRNEKLFF	TGTGCCAGCAGTACAGGGGGCCGTAATGAAAAACTGTTTTTT
.	TRBJ2-7	TRBV25-1	TRBD1	CASNQGQPLAEQYF	TGTGCCAGCAACCAGGGACAGCCATTGGCCGAGCAGTACTTC
once	TRBJ2-4	TRBV27	TRBD2	CASSFQGRVSDIQYF	TGTGCCAGCAGTTTTCAAGGGAGGGTATCGGACATTCAGTACTTC
.	TRBJ1-1	TRBV19	TRBD1	CASIPLGQGMSEAFF	TGTGCCAGTATCCCTCTAGGACAGGGGATGTCTGAAGCTTTCTTT
.	TRBJ2-2	TRBV18	.	CASSPQLAETGELFF	TGTGCCAGCTCACCACAGTTAGCGGAGACCGGGGAGCTGTTTTTT
.	TRBJ2-1	TRBV4-2	.	CTSSLIGENDNEQFF	TGTACCAGCAGCCTTATCGGAGAGAACGACAATGAGCAGTTCTTC
.	TRBJ1-2	TRBV27	.	CASSLRGSYGYTF	TGTGCCAGCAGTTTAAGGGGTAGCTATGGCTACACCTTC
few	TRBJ1-2	TRBV18	TRBD1	CASSLGTELYGYTF	TGTGCCAGCTCACTGGGGACAGAACTTTATGGCTACACCTTC
.	TRBJ2-1	TRBV9	.	CASSVGLPYNEQFF	TGTGCCAGCAGCGTAGGGCTCCCCTACAATGAGCAGTTCTTC
.	TRBJ2-5	TRBV7-8	TRBD1	CASSQGTVQETQYF	TGTGCCAGCAGCCAGGGGACAGTACAAGAGACCCAGTACTTC
.	TRBJ2-2	TRBV6-1	TRBD2	CASRPLAGGPGELFF	TGTGCCAGCAGACCTCTAGCGGGAGGGCCCGGGGAGCTGTTTTTT
.	TRBJ2-2	TRBV7-9	TRBD2	CASSQTPSGSLGELFF	TGTGCCAGCAGCCAAACCCCTAGCGGGAGTCTCGGGGAGCTGTTTTTT
.	TRBJ2-1	TRBV5-6	.	CASSLVQASYNEQFF	TGTGCCAGCAGCTTGGTCCAGGCCTCCTACAATGAGCAGTTCTTC
few	TRBJ2-3	TRBV6-4	TRBD2	CASSESSGSTDTQYF	TGTGCCAGCAGCGAATCTAGCGGGAGCACAGATACGCAGTATTTT
.	TRBJ1-5	TRBV27	.	CASSSRHRNQPQHF	TGTGCCAGCAGTTCTCGACATCGCAATCAGCCCCAGCATTTT
.	TRBJ1-5	TRBV10-3	.	CAISDSQGNQPQHF	TGTGCCATCAGCGACTCGCAGGGGAATCAGCCCCAGCATTTT
.	TRBJ2-1	TRBV9	TRBD2	CASSGRLAGAHEQFF	TGTGCCAGCAGCGGACGACTAGCGGGAGCCCATGAGCAGTTCTTC
.	TRBJ2-1	TRBV4-3	.	CASSQDSRLGPNEQFF	TGCGCCAGCAGCCAAGATTCCAGACTAGGGCCAAATGAGCAGTTCTTC
.	TRBJ2-3	TRBV10-3	.	CAITKTGADTQYF	TGTGCCATCACCAAAACCGGGGCAGATACGCAGTATTTT
once	TRBJ2-1	TRBV7-9	.	CASSLIAGTPDNEQFF	TGTGCCAGCAGCCTTATCGCCGGGACTCCCGACAATGAGCAGTTCTTC